These 7 T cell receptor beta chains originate from one sample sequenced in a study of shared clonotypes between healthy human individuals. Some clones are missing from TCRdb's copy, which holds only in-frame ones; the method was immunoSEQ multiplex PCR. The sample contains roughly 500,000 clones, around 74% of which appear only once. The source material was PBMCs. The receptors here all came from a woman aged 40 to 50 in good health. Some clones in this sample may be carry-over from other donors' samples.

The rearrangement uses TRBV6-6 and TRBJ1-5; D not resolved. Germline V gives CDR1 MNHNY, CDR2 SVGAGI (reference sequence). The V end was cut by 0 bases, the J end by 7 bases, with 7 bases between. The CDR3 covers 13 residues. The CDR3 loop is CASSYSPGQPQHF. The CDR3 nucleotides read TGTGCCAGCAGTTACTCTCCAGGCCAGCCCCAGCATTTT.

This chain links TRBV7-9 with TRBJ2-5; D is unclear. CDR1 SEHNR and CDR2 FQNEAQ come from the germline V gene (reference sequence). V was shortened by 2 bases and J by 5 bases, with 12 bases between the two germline ends. This CDR3 has 14 amino acids. The DNA of the CDR3 is TGTGCCAGCAGCTTAAGTAGCCCTCGGGAGACCCAGTACTTC. Translating it yields CASSLSSPRETQYF. Supplemented by reference TRBV7-9 and TRBJ2-5, the full variable domain reads DTGVSQNPRHKITKRGQNVTFRCDPISEHNRLYWYRQTLGQGPEFLTYFQNEAQLEKSRLLSDRFSAERPKGSFSTLEIQRTEQGDSAMYLCASSLSSPRETQYFGPGTRLLVL.

The genes are TRBV5-1 and TRBJ2-7; TRBD2 aligns across 11 bases. Germline CDR1 reads SGHRS; CDR2 reads YFSETQ. V was clipped by 5 bases and J by 12 bases; unmatched bases: 22. The CDR3 is made up of 17 amino acids. The CDR3, as DNA: TGCGCCAGCAGTTTTATGCTAGCGGGAGGTCCCCGCGACTTGCGGTACTTC. Residues: CASSFMLAGGPRDLRYF.

V usage is TRBV6-5 and J usage is TRBJ2-2; TRBD1 or TRBD2 may be the D gene (5 bases each). V was pared by 5 bases and J by 7 bases, with 11 bases between. The CDR3 loop spans 13 amino acids. CDR1 is MNHEY, CDR2 SVGAGI, per germline. CDR3 sequence (DNA): TGTGCCAGCAGTGGGACCCCGCACGGGGAGCTGTTTTTT. Its protein is CASSGTPHGELFF.

About this clone: One end of the junction does not line up with germline, which may come from a read error. The rearrangement joins TRBV7-7 to TRBJ2-5; D is perhaps TRBD1 (6 bases). The CDR3 has 13 amino acids. Looked up from germline, CDR1 is SSHAT and CDR2 is FNYEAQ (reference sequence). In DNA form, the CDR3 reads TGTGCTAGCAGCACCGGACAGCAAGAGACCCAGTACTTC. This codes for CASSTGQQETQYF. The full variable domain, with the rest looked up from reference TRBV7-7 and TRBJ2-5, is GAGVSQSPRYKVTKRGQDVTLRCDPISSHATLYWYQQALGQGPEFLTYFNYEAQPDKSGLPSDRFSAERPEGSISTLTIQRTEQRDSAMYRCASSTGQQETQYFGPGTRLLVL.

The chain couples TRBV5-1 to TRBJ1-1; 9 bases match TRBD1. In germline, CDR1 is SGHRS, CDR2 YFSETQ. The CDR3 contains 14 residues. J was trimmed by 3 bases and V by 4 bases; bases with no gene match: 4. CDR3 region: CASSRGQGHTEAFF. CDR3 sequence (DNA): TGCGCCAGCAGCCGGGGACAGGGCCACACTGAAGCTTTCTTT. The variable domain in full, completed from reference TRBV5-1 and TRBJ1-1, reads KAGVTQTPRYLIKTRGQQVTLSCSPISGHRSVSWYQQTPGQGLQFLFEYFSETQRNKGNFPGRFSGRQFSNSRSEMNVSTLELGDSALYLCASSRGQGHTEAFFGQGTRLTVV.

At least ten counts were recorded for this clone. CDR3 bases: TGTGCCAGCAGCCCCAGCGGACTGGGGAGCACCGGGGAGCTGTTTTTT. It translates to CASSPSGLGSTGELFF. V and J are TRBV11-2 and TRBJ2-2; a possible D gene is TRBD2 (5 bases). The length of the CDR3 is 16 residues. Trimming pared 5 bases from V and 4 bases from J, leaving 17 bases between. The germline V gene encodes CDR1 SGHAT and CDR2 FQNNGV.